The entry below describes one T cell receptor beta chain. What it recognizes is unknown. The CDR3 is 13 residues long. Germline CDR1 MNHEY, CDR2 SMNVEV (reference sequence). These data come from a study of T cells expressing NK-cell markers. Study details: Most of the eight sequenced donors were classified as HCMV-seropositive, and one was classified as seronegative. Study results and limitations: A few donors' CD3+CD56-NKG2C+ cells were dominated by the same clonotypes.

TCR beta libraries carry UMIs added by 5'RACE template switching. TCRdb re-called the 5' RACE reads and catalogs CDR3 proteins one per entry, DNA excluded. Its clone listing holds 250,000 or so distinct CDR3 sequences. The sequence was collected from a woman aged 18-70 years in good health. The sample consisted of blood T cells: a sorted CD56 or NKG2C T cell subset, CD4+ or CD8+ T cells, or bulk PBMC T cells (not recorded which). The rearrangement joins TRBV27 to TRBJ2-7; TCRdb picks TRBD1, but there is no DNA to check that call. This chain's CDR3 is CASMLPGGYEQYF.